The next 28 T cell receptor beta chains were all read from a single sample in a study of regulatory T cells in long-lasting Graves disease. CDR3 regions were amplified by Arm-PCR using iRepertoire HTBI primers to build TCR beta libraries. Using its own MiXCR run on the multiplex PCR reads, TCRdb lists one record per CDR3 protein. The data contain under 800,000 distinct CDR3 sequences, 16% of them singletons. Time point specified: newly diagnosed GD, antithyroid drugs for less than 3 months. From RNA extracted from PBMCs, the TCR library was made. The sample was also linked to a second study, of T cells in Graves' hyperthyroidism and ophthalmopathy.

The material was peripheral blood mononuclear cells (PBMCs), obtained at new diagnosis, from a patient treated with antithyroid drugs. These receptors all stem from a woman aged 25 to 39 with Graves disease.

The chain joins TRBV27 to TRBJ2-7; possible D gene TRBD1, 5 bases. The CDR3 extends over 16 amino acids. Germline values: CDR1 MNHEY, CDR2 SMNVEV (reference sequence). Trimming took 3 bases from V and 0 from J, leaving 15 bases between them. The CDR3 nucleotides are TGTGCCAGCAGTTTTTGGGGTCAGGGTCCCTCCTACGAGCAGTACTTC. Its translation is CASSFWGQGPSYEQYF.

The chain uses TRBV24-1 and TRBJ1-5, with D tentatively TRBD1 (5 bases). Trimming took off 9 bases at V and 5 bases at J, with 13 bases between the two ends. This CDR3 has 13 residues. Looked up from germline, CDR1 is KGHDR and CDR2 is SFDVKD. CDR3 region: CATGGRVDQPQHF. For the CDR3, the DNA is TGTGCCACCGGGGGACGGGTGGATCAGCCCCAGCATTTT.

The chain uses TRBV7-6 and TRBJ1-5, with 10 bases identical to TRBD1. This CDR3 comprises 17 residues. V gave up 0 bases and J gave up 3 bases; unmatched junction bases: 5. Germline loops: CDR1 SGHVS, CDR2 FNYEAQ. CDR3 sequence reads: CASSLAGQGWNNQPQHF. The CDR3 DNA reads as TGTGCCAGCAGCTTAGCGGGACAGGGGTGGAACAATCAGCCCCAGCATTTT.

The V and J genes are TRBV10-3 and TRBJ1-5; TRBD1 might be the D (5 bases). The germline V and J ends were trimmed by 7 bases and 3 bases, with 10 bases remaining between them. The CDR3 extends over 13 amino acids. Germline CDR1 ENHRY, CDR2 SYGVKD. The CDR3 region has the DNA TGTGCCATCACTGGGGACCCCAATCAGCCCCAGCATTTT. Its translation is CAITGDPNQPQHF.

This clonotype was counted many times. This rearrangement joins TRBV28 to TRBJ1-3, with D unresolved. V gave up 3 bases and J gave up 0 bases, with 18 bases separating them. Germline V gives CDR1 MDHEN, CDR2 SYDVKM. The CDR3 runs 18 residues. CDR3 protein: CASSFGSYTPISGNTIYF. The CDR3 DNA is TGTGCCAGCAGTTTCGGCTCTTACACGCCGATCTCTGGAAACACCATATATTTT.

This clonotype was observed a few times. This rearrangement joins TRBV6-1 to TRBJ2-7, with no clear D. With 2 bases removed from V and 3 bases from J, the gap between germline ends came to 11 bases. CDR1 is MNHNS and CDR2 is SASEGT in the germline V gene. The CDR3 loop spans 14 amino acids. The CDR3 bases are TGTGCCAGCAGTGAAACAGCTTCCGTCTACGAGCAGTACTTC. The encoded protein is CASSETASVYEQYF.

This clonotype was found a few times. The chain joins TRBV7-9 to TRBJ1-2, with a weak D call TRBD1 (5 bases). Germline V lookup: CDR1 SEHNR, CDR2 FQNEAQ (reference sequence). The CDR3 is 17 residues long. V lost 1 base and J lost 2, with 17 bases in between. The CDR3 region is CASSLDRQGPRNYGYTF. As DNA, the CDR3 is TGTGCCAGCAGCTTAGACCGTCAGGGACCGAGAAACTATGGCTACACCTTC.

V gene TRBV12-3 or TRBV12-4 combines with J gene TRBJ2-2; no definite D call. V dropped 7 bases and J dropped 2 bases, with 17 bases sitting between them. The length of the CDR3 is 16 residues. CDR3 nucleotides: TGTGCCAGCACCACTCCCTCGCGGCAAAACACCGGGGAGCTGTTTTTT. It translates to CASTTPSRQNTGELFF.

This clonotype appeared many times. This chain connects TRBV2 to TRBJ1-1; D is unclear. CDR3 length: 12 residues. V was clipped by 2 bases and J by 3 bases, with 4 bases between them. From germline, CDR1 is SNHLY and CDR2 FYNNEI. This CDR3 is CASSETDTEAFF. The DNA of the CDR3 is TGTGCCAGCAGTGAAACAGACACTGAAGCTTTCTTT.

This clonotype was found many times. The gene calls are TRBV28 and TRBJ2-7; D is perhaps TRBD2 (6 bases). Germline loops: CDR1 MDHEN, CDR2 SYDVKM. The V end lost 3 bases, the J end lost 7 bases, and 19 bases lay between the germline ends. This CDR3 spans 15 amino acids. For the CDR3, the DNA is TGTGCCAGCAGTTTGAGTTGGCAGCCAGGGAGGGAGCAGTACTTC. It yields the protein CASSLSWQPGREQYF.

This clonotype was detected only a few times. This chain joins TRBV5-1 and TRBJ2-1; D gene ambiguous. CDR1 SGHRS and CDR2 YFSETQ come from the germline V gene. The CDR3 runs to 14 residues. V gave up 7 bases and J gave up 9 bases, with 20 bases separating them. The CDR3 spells CASSRSGEVGEQFF. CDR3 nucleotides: TGCGCCAGCTCCCGCTCTGGCGAGGTGGGTGAGCAGTTCTTC.

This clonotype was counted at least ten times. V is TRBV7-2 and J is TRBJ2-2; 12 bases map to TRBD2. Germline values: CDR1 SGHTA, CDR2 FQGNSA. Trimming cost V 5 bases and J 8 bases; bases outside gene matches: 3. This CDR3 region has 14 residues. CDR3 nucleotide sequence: TGTGCCAGCAGCCTGACTAGCGGGAGTGGGGAGCTGTTTTTT. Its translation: CASSLTSGSGELFF.

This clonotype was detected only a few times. CDR3 sequence (DNA): TGTGCCAGTTCGGCGGGTATGGGTCGGTCGGAGACCCAGTACTTC. It is translated as CASSAGMGRSETQYF. The chain is built from TRBV19 and TRBJ2-5; maybe TRBD2 (5 bases). The CDR3 has 15 amino acids. Trimming pared 8 bases from V and 5 bases from J, leaving 21 bases between. Looked up from germline, CDR1 is LNHDA and CDR2 is SQIVND (reference sequence).

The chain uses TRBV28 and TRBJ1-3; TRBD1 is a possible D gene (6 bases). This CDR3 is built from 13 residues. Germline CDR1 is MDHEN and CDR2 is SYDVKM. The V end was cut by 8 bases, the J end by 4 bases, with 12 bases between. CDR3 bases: TGTGCCAGCTTTTGGACAGCAGGAAACACCATATATTTT. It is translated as CASFWTAGNTIYF.

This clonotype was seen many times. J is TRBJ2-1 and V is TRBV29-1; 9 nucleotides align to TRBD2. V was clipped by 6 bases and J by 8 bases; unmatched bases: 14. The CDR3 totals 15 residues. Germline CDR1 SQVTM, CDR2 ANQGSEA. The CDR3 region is CSVLPSGTSLDEQFF. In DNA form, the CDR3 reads TGCAGCGTACTGCCTAGCGGGACCTCGCTCGATGAGCAGTTCTTC.

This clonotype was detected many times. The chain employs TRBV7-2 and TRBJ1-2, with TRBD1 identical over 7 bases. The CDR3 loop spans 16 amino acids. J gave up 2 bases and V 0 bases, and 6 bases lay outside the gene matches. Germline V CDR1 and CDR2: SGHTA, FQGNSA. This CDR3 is CASSLAWDRSNYGYTF. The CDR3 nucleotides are TGTGCCAGCAGCTTAGCGTGGGACAGATCAAACTATGGCTACACCTTC.

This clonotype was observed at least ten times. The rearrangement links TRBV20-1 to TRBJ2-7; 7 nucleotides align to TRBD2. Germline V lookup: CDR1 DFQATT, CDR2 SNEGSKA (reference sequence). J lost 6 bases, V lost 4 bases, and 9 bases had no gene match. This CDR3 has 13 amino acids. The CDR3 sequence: CSAILARGGEQYF. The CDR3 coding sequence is TGCAGTGCTATACTAGCGCGGGGTGGCGAGCAGTACTTC.

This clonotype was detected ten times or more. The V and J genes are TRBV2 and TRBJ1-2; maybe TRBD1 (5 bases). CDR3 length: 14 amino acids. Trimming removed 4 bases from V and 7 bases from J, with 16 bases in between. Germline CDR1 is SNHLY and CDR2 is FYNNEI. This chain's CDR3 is CASSGGLQGVGYTF. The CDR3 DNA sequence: TGTGCCAGCAGTGGGGGTCTTCAGGGCGTTGGCTACACCTTC.

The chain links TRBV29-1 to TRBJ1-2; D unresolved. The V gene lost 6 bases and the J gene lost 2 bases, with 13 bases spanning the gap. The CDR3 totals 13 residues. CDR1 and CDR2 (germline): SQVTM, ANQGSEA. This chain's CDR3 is CSVPMGANYGYTF. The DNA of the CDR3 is TGCAGCGTACCCATGGGAGCGAACTATGGCTACACCTTC.

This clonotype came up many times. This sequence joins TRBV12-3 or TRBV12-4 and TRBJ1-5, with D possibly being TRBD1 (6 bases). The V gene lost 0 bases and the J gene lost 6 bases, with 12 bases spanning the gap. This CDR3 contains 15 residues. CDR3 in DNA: TGTGCCAGCAGTTTAGCGGGGGGCGGAGGTCAGCCCCAGCATTTT. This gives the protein CASSLAGGGGQPQHF.

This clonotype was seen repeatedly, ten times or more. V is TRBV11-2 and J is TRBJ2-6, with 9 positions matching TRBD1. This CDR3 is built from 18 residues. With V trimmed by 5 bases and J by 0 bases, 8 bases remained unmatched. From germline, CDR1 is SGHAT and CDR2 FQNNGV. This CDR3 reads CASSPGQGTFSGANVLTF. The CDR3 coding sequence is TGTGCCAGCAGCCCGGGACAGGGAACCTTCTCTGGGGCCAACGTCCTGACTTTC.

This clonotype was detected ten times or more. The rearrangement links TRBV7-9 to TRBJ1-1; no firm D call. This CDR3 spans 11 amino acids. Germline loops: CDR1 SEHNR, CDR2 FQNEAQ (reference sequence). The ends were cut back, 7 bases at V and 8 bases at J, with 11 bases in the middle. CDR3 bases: TGTGCCAGCACCTATAACATGGAAGCTTTCTTT. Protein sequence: CASTYNMEAFF.

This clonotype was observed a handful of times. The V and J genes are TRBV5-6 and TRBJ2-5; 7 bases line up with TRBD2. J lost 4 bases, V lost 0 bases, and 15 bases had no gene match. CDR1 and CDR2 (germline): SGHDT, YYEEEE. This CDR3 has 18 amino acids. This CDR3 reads CASSLAREAGIAGETQYF. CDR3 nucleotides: TGTGCCAGCAGCTTGGCCCGGGAGGCGGGGATTGCTGGAGAGACCCAGTACTTC.

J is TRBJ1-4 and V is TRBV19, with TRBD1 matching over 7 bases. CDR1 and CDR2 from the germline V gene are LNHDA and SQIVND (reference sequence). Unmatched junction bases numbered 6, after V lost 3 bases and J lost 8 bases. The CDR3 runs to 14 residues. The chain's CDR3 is CASSIRRGGEKLFF. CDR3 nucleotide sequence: TGTGCCAGTAGTATCCGCAGGGGGGGAGAAAAACTGTTTTTT.

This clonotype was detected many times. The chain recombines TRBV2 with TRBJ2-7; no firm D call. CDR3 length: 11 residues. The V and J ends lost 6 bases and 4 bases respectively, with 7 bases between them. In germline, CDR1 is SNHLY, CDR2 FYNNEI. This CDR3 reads CASRGTYEQYF. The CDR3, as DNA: TGTGCCAGCAGGGGCACTTACGAGCAGTACTTC.

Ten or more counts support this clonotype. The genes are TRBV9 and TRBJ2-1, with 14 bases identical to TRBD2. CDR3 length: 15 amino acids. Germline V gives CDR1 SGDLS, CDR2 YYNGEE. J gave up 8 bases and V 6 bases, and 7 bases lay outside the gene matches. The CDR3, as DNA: TGTGCCAGCACCCCAGGGACTAGCGGGAGCTATGAGCAGTTCTTC. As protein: CASTPGTSGSYEQFF.

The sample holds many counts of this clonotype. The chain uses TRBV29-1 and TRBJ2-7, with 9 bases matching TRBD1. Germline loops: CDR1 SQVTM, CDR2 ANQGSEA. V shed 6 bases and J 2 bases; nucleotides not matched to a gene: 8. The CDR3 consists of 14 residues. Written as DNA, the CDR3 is TGCAGCGTGGACTTCGGACAGGGGACCTACGAGCAGTACTTC. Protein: CSVDFGQGTYEQYF.

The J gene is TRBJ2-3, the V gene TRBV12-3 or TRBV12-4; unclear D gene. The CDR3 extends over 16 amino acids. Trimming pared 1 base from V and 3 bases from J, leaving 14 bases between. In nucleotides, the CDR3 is TGTGCCAGCAGTTTAGGGCAGCGCCTTACGACAGATACGCAGTATTTT. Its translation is CASSLGQRLTTDTQYF.